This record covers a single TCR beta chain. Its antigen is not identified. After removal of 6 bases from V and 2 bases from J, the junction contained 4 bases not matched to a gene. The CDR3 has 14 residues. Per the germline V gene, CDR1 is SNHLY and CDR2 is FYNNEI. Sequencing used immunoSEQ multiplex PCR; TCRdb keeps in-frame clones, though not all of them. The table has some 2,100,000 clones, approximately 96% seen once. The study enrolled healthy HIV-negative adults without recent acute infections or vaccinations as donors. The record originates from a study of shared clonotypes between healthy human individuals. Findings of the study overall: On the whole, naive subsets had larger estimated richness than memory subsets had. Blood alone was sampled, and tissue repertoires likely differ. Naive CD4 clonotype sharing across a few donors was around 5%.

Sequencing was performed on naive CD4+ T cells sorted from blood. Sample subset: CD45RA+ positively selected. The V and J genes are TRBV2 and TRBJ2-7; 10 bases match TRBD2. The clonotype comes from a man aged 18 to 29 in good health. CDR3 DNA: TGTGCCAGCAGGCGGACTAGCGGAACCTACGAGCAGTACTTC. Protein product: CASRRTSGTYEQYF.